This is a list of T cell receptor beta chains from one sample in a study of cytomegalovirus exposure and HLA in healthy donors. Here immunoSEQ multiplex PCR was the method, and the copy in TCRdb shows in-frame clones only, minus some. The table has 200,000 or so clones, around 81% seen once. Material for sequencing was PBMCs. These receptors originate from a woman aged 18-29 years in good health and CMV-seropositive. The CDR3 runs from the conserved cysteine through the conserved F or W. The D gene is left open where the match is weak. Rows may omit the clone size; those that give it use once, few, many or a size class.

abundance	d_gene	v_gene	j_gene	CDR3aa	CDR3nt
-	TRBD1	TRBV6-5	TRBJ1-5	CASKRGTGGTQPQHF	TGTGCCAGCAAACGCGGGACAGGGGGTACTCAGCCCCAGCATTTT
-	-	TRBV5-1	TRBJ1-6	CASSLGTGDSPLHF	TGCGCCAGCAGCTTGGGCACGGGGGACTCACCCCTCCACTTT
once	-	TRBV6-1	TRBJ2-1	CAISQTITPYNEQFF	TGTGCCATCTCCCAGACTATCACACCTTACAATGAGCAGTTCTTC
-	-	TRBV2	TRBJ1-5	CASSEYSQPQHF	TGTGCCAGCAGTGAATACAGCCAGCCCCAGCATTTT
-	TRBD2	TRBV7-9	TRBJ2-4	CASTRGDKNIQYF	TGTGCCAGCACGCGGGGGGATAAAAACATTCAGTACTTC
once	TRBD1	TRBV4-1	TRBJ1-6	CASSHLRDRGRLYNSPLHF	TGCGCCAGCAGCCATCTTCGGGACAGGGGGCGGCTCTATAATTCACCCCTCCACTTT
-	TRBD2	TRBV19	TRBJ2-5	CASRAGGETQYF	TGTGCCAGTAGGGCGGGAGGGGAGACCCAGTACTTC
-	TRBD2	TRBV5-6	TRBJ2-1	CASSLSGLAGEQFF	TGTGCCAGCAGCCTTAGCGGGCTAGCAGGTGAGCAGTTCTTC
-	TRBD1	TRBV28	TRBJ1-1	CASRPTGANTEAFF	TGTGCCAGCAGACCGACAGGGGCGAACACTGAAGCTTTCTTT
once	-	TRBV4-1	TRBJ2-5	CASSQDQGQQETQYF	TGCGCCAGCAGCCAAGATCAGGGCCAACAAGAGACCCAGTACTTC
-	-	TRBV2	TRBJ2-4	CASSENLGRGNIQYF	TGTGCCAGCAGTGAAAATCTCGGCAGGGGAAACATTCAGTACTTC
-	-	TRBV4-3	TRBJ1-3	CASSRGRGLSGNTIYF	TGCGCCAGCAGCCGAGGCAGGGGTCTCTCTGGAAACACCATATATTTT
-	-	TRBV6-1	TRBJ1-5	CASSEQVNQPQHF	TGTGCCAGCAGTGAACAGGTTAATCAGCCCCAGCATTTT
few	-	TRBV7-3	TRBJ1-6	CASSLVDGGHSPLHF	TGTGCCAGCAGCTTAGTCGACGGTGGGCATTCACCCCTCCACTTT
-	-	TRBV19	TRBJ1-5	CASSIDYGAGHQPQHF	TGTGCCAGTAGTATAGATTATGGGGCAGGGCATCAGCCCCAGCATTTT
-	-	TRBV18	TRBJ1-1	CASSEGENTEAFF	TGTGCCAGCTCAGAAGGGGAGAACACTGAAGCTTTCTTT
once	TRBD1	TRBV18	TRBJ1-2	CASSETGGKNYGYTF	TGTGCCAGCTCCGAAACAGGGGGCAAGAACTATGGCTACACCTTC
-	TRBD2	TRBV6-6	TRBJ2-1	CATRGGDWAVF	TGTGCCACACGGGGGGGGGACTGGGCGGTCTTC
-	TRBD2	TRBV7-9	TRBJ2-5	CSSSSTGTSGGETQYF	TGTTCCAGCAGCTCAACCGGGACTAGCGGGGGAGAGACCCAGTACTTC
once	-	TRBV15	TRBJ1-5	CATSRVPYSNQPQHF	TGTGCCACCAGCAGAGTGCCCTATAGCAATCAGCCCCAGCATTTT
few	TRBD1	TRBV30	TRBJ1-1	CARSRDRGPNTEAFF	TGTGCCCGATCCCGGGACAGGGGGCCGAACACTGAAGCTTTCTTT
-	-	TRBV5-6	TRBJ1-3	CASSLFGHPPKTIYF	TGTGCCAGCAGCTTGTTTGGACATCCTCCGAAAACCATATATTTT
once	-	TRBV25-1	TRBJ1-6	CASSEWAISSPLHF	TGTGCCAGCAGTGAATGGGCTATAAGTTCACCCCTCCACTTT
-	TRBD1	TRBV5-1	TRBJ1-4	CASSPGTGGGKLFF	TGCGCCAGCAGCCCGGGGACAGGGGGCGGAAAACTGTTTTTT
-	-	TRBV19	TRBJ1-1	CASSVQIMNTEAFF	TGTGCCAGTAGTGTTCAGATCATGAACACTGAAGCTTTCTTT
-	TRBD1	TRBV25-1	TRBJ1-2	CASLRQGGGYTF	TGTGCCAGCCTTCGACAGGGAGGCGGCTACACCTTC
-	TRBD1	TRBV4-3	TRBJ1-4	CASSLTGREKLFF	TGCGCCAGCAGCCTGACAGGGCGCGAAAAACTGTTTTTT
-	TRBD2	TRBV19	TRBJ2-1	CASSDGGGHNEQFF	TGTGCCAGTAGTGACGGCGGGGGGCACAATGAGCAGTTCTTC
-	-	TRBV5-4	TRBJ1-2	CASSPGLSRGYTF	TGTGCCAGCAGCCCTGGACTATCGAGGGGCTACACCTTC